This TCR beta chain was observed in a study of T cell responses to AZD1222 COVID-19 vaccine. Regarding the study as a whole: Donors, mostly white British, included more females; clonal diversity was possibly underestimated. Baseline serology detected seropositivity in only a handful of AZD1222 recipients.

TCRdb's table, derived via immunoSEQ multiplex PCR, lists solely in-frame clones and lacks some. This table has 100,000 to 150,000 clones, 75% to 95% appearing once. Trimming removed 4 bases from V and 3 bases from J, with 7 bases in between. Germline V gene lookup returns CDR1 LGHNA and CDR2 YSLEER. This CDR3 is 13 amino acids long. A note on this clone: Its antigen is currently unknown.

J is TRBJ1-3 and V is TRBV4-3; D unresolved. The sample was peripheral blood, taken 28 days after the second dose of the MenACWY control vaccine. The clonotype comes from an adult who received the MenACWY meningococcal vaccine as a control. The CDR3 DNA follows: TGCGCCAGCAGCCCCGATCTTGGAAACACCATATATTTT. Translation gives CASSPDLGNTIYF.